This T cell receptor beta chain was retrieved from a study of T-cell memory formation after mild COVID-19. TCRdb re-called the 5' RACE reads through MiXCR, storing one row per CDR3 protein. The table lists under 300,000 distinct CDR3 sequences, less than 9.5% of them singletons. The sample holds a few counts of this clonotype. The CDR3 is 15 residues long. Germline V gene data show CDR1 as SGHTA and CDR2 as FQGNSA. V lost 3 bases and J lost 1, with 7 bases in between. The sequenced sample was PBMCs or a T cell subset sorted from them (not recorded which). The V gene is TRBV7-2, the J gene TRBJ2-6; D not resolved. The clonotype comes from a man between 18 and 29 years old who had mild COVID-19 (a few samples of this study predate the infection). Cell type and time point are not known. The CDR3 here is CASSFLGSGANVLTF. CDR3 DNA sequence: TGTGCCAGCAGCTTTCTTGGATCTGGGGCCAACGTCCTGACTTTC.